Shown below are 25 T cell receptor beta chains from a single sample sequenced in a study of cytotoxic CD8 clonotypes in ibrutinib-treated CLL. TCRdb keeps only in-frame clones here, not all; method: immunoSEQ multiplex PCR. Among some 140,000 clones listed, 84% were seen once. Sequencing used PBMCs, obtained after 24 months of ibrutinib treatment. The receptors originated from a human donor with chronic lymphocytic leukemia.

This chain connects TRBV27 to TRBJ2-1; 8 nucleotides line up with TRBD1. CDR1 is MNHEY, CDR2 SMNVEV, per germline (reference sequence). J gave up 10 bases and V 4 bases, and 12 bases lay outside the gene matches. The CDR3 sequence is 15 residues long. CDR3 bases: TGTGCCAGCAGTTCCGGGACAGGTGGAACAAGGGAGCAGTTCTTC. Its protein is CASSSGTGGTREQFF.

This clone came up a few times. The chain couples TRBV7-2 to TRBJ1-2; D remains unclear. This CDR3 has 12 residues. The germline gives CDR1 SGHTA, CDR2 FQGNSA. Trimming removed 4 bases from V and 12 bases from J, with 15 bases in between. As DNA, the CDR3 is TGTGCCAGCAGCTCCGACCGGGCCCCTGACACCTTC. It codes for CASSSDRAPDTF.

V and J are TRBV6-6 and TRBJ1-2, with 8 positions matching TRBD1. The V segment lost 6 bases and the J segment 4 bases; nucleotides outside the gene matches: 10. Germline V gene sequence: CDR1 MNHNY, CDR2 SVGAGI (reference sequence). The CDR3 is 15 residues long. CDR3 coding DNA: TGTGCCAGCAGCCACACGACAGGGGAGTCCTATGGCTACACCTTC. It yields the protein CASSHTTGESYGYTF.

The sample holds one count of this clone. The genes are TRBV4-3 and TRBJ1-4, with D unresolved. V shed 2 bases and J shed 0 bases, with 10 bases lying between them. CDR3 length: 16 amino acids. CDR1 is LGHNA and CDR2 is YSLEER in the germline V gene. CDR3: CASSQRTVTTNEKLFF. In DNA, the CDR3 is TGCGCCAGCAGCCAAAGGACCGTCACAACTAATGAAAAACTGTTTTTT.

V usage is TRBV27 and J usage is TRBJ1-2; a weak D match, TRBD1 (5 bases). The germline CDR1 and CDR2 sequences are MNHEY and SMNVEV (reference sequence). CDR3 size: 16 residues. With 5 bases removed from V and 1 base from J, the gap between germline ends came to 17 bases. The CDR3 region is CASSPIPSTVNYGYTF. CDR3 sequence (DNA): TGTGCCAGCAGTCCGATACCATCGACAGTTAACTATGGCTACACCTTC.

This chain joins TRBV5-1 and TRBJ1-5; a possible D gene is TRBD1 (5 bases). The CDR3 covers 15 residues. V dropped 4 bases and J dropped 1 base, with 12 bases sitting between them. Per the germline V gene, CDR1 is SGHRS and CDR2 is YFSETQ. CDR3 sequence reads: CASSPTGPSNQPQHF. The DNA for the CDR3 is TGCGCCAGCAGCCCAACGGGACCAAGCAATCAGCCCCAGCATTTT. Full variable domain (missing parts from reference TRBV5-1 and TRBJ1-5): KAGVTQTPRYLIKTRGQQVTLSCSPISGHRSVSWYQQTPGQGLQFLFEYFSETQRNKGNFPGRFSGRQFSNSRSEMNVSTLELGDSALYLCASSPTGPSNQPQHFGDGTRLSIL.

There are a few counts of this clone. The V gene is TRBV4-3, the J gene TRBJ1-4, with D tentatively TRBD1 (5 bases). V shed 4 bases and J shed 8 bases, with 23 bases lying between them. The CDR3 spans 17 residues. The germline V gene encodes CDR1 LGHNA and CDR2 YSLEER. The DNA for the CDR3 is TGCGCCAGCAGCCCGGATCCAATGGGGGACTTACGCGAAAAACTGTTTTTT. Translating it yields CASSPDPMGDLREKLFF.

The chain carries TRBV30 and TRBJ2-2; D gene unclear. The CDR3 has 14 residues. From germline, CDR1 is GTSNPN and CDR2 SVGIG (reference sequence). The V gene lost 2 bases and the J gene lost 5 bases, with 12 bases spanning the gap. Here the CDR3 DNA reads TGTGCCTGGAGTAGATCAAGAAGTACCGGGGAGCTGTTTTTT. Amino acids: CAWSRSRSTGELFF.

The V call is TRBV15, the J call TRBJ2-6; TRBD2 agrees at 10 bases. The V and J ends lost 2 bases and 1 base, in that order; junction bases with no gene match: 5. In germline, CDR1 is LNHNV, CDR2 YYDKDF (reference sequence). This CDR3 is 18 amino acids long. CDR3 protein: CATSRSGGAWSGANVLTF. CDR3 DNA: TGTGCCACCAGCAGAAGCGGGGGGGCCTGGTCTGGGGCCAACGTCCTGACTTTC. Drawing the rest from reference TRBV15 and TRBJ2-6, the complete variable domain is DAMVIQNPRYQVTQFGKPVTLSCSQTLNHNVMYWYQQKSSQAPKLLFHYYDKDFNNEADTPDNFQSRRPNTSFCFLDIRSPGLGDTAMYLCATSRSGGAWSGANVLTFGAGSRLTVL.

The CDR3 reads CASSSRLRNYGYTF. The CDR3 nucleotides are TGTGCCAGCAGCTCCCGGTTGAGAAACTATGGCTACACCTTC. The chain has TRBV9 and TRBJ1-2; D gene uncertain. The germline V gene has CDR1 SGDLS and CDR2 YYNGEE. V was clipped by 4 bases and J by 2 bases, with 12 bases between them. The CDR3 extends over 14 amino acids.

This chain links TRBV19 with TRBJ2-3; the D gene is possibly TRBD1 (6 bases). This CDR3 has 13 residues. V dropped 3 bases and J dropped 6 bases, with 10 bases sitting between them. Germline CDR1 is LNHDA and CDR2 is SQIVND (reference sequence). The CDR3 loop is CASSMDRGDTQYF. DNA for the CDR3: TGTGCCAGTAGTATGGACAGAGGGGATACGCAGTATTTT.

This clone showed up just a few times. CDR3: CASSGYSYGYTF. The CDR3, as DNA: TGTGCCAGCAGTGGCTACAGCTATGGCTACACCTTC. The V gene is TRBV2, the J gene TRBJ1-2; D is ambiguous. Germline V gives CDR1 SNHLY, CDR2 FYNNEI. The V end lost 4 bases, the J end lost 4 bases, and 7 bases lay between the germline ends. The CDR3 totals 12 residues.

The chain employs TRBV7-9 and TRBJ1-5; D unresolved. The V end was cut by 5 bases, the J end by 0 bases, with 14 bases between. This CDR3 comprises 16 residues. Germline V gives CDR1 SEHNR, CDR2 FQNEAQ (reference sequence). DNA for the CDR3: TGTGCCAGCAGCGGCCCAAGCTCCAATAGCAATCAGCCCCAGCATTTT. Translated, it gives CASSGPSSNSNQPQHF.

This clone was detected once. The chain has TRBV2 and TRBJ1-4, with a possible D match to TRBD1 (6 bases). CDR3 length equals 14 residues. V lost 6 bases and J lost 4, with 12 bases in between. The germline CDR1 and CDR2 sequences are SNHLY and FYNNEI. This CDR3 is CASRRTVRNEKLFF. CDR3 DNA: TGTGCCAGCAGGAGGACAGTCCGTAATGAAAAACTGTTTTTT.

A single count supports this clone. V usage is TRBV30 and J usage is TRBJ2-5; D remains ambiguous. The CDR3 length is 11 residues. CDR1 is GTSNPN, CDR2 SVGIG, per germline (reference sequence). V lost 3 bases and J lost 4, with 6 bases in between. The CDR3 is CAWSVGETQYF. The CDR3 DNA follows: TGTGCCTGGAGCGTAGGAGAGACCCAGTACTTC.

This clone was counted between two and nine times. The rearrangement joins TRBV5-1 to TRBJ2-2; D is tentatively TRBD1 or TRBD2 (5 bases each). Trimming cost V 4 bases and J 4 bases, with 17 bases left between them. Germline V gives CDR1 SGHRS, CDR2 YFSETQ. The CDR3 has 16 residues. In DNA form, the CDR3 reads TGCGCCAGCAGCGCCAGGGAATTGGGAGCCACCGGGGAGCTGTTTTTT. This gives the protein CASSARELGATGELFF.

This chain links TRBV10-2 with TRBJ1-5; D is ambiguous. V was trimmed by 2 bases and J by 7 bases, leaving 9 bases between them. The CDR3 has 13 residues. Germline V gene data show CDR1 as WSHSY and CDR2 as SAAADI. This CDR3 is CASSEGRYQPQHF. The CDR3 DNA reads TGCGCCAGCAGTGAGGGGAGGTACCAGCCCCAGCATTTT.

V gene TRBV18 combines with J gene TRBJ2-3, with 7 bases matching TRBD2. The length of the CDR3 is 16 residues. The V gene end was trimmed by 3 bases and the J gene end by 2 bases; junction bases not matched to a gene: 8. Looked up from germline, CDR1 is KGHSH and CDR2 is LQKENI. CDR3 coding DNA: TGTGCCAGCTCACCCCGTACCGCGGGGGACACAGATACGCAGTATTTT. Translated: CASSPRTAGDTDTQYF. The full variable domain, rest sourced from reference TRBV18 and TRBJ2-3, is NAGVMQNPRHLVRRRGQEARLRCSPMKGHSHVYWYRQLPEEGLKFMVYLQKENIIDESGMPKERFSAEFPKEGPSILRIQQVVRGDSAAYFCASSPRTAGDTDTQYFGPGTRLTVL.

The rearrangement joins TRBV19 to TRBJ2-5; a possible D gene is TRBD1 (5 bases). The CDR3 extends over 13 amino acids. Germline-derived CDR1 and CDR2 are LNHDA and SQIVND (reference sequence). The V and J ends lost 4 bases and 0 bases respectively, with 6 bases between them. In DNA form, the CDR3 reads TGTGCCAGTAGTACAGGGAACCAAGAGACCCAGTACTTC. Protein: CASSTGNQETQYF.

V is TRBV4-3 and J is TRBJ2-2; TRBD1 matches at 8 bases. The CDR3 runs to 17 residues. J gave up 0 bases and V 1 base, and 4 bases lay outside the gene matches. CDR1 is LGHNA, CDR2 YSLEER, per germline. In DNA, the CDR3 is TGCGCCAGCAGCCAAGCCCGGGACAGGTCGAACACCGGGGAGCTGTTTTTT. This sequence encodes CASSQARDRSNTGELFF.

The chain couples TRBV19 to TRBJ1-5; 8 bases agree with TRBD1. The V gene end was trimmed by 4 bases and the J gene end by 6 bases; junction bases not matched to a gene: 5. Germline CDR1 reads LNHDA; CDR2 reads SQIVND (reference sequence). This CDR3 is 14 amino acids long. The CDR3 region is CASSTTGGGQPQHF. In nucleotides, the CDR3 is TGTGCCAGTAGTACCACAGGGGGAGGTCAGCCCCAGCATTTT.

The CDR3 nucleotides are TGTGCCAGTAGTACCAACGGCAACTCTGGAAACACCATATATTTT. This gives the protein CASSTNGNSGNTIYF. V usage is TRBV19 and J usage is TRBJ1-3; D is undetermined. This CDR3 has 15 residues. V lost 4 bases, J lost 0 bases, and 10 bases lay in between. Germline values: CDR1 LNHDA, CDR2 SQIVND (reference sequence).

The chain carries TRBV6-5 and TRBJ1-5, with D maybe TRBD1 (5 bases). The CDR3 length is 15 residues. Trimming stripped 5 bases from V and 3 bases from J, with 14 bases between. Germline V gives CDR1 MNHEY, CDR2 SVGAGI. CDR3 loop: CASSKLRGFNQPQHF. The CDR3 nucleotides read TGTGCCAGCAGTAAACTTCGGGGGTTCAATCAGCCCCAGCATTTT.

This chain connects TRBV7-8 to TRBJ2-2; D may be TRBD2 (5 bases). Trimming took off 1 base at V and 0 bases at J, with 9 bases between the two ends. The CDR3 has 16 residues. CDR1 and CDR2 from the germline V gene are SGHVS and FQNEAQ. This CDR3 reads CASSLVPGTNTGELFF. CDR3 coding DNA: TGTGCCAGCAGCTTAGTGCCGGGAACGAACACCGGGGAGCTGTTTTTT.

The chain recombines TRBV10-3 with TRBJ1-4; no firm D call. CDR3 length: 13 residues. The germline gives CDR1 ENHRY, CDR2 SYGVKD. Trimming cost V 10 bases and J 6 bases, with 15 bases left between them. This CDR3 reads CATKGFGDEKLFF. CDR3 DNA: TGTGCCACCAAGGGTTTTGGTGATGAAAAACTGTTTTTT.